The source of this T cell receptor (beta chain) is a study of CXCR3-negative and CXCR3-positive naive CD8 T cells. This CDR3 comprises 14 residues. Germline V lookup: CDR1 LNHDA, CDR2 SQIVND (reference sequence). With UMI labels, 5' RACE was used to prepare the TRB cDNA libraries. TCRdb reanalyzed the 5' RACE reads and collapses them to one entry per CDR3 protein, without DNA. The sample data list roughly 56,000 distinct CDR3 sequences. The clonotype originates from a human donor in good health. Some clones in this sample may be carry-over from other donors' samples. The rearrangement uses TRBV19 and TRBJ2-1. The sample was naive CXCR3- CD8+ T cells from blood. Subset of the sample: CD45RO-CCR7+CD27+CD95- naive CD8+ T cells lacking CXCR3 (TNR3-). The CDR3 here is CASSAAPSYNEQFF.